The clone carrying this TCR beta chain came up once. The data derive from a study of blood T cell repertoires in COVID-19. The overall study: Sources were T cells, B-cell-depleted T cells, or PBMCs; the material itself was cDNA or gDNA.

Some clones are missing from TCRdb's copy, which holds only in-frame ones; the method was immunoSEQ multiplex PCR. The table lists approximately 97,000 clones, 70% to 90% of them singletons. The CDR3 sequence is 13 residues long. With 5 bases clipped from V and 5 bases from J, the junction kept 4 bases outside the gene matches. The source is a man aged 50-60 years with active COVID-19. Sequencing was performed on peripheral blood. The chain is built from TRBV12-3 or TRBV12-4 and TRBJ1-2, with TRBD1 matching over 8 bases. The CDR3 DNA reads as TGTGCCAGCAGTCTACAGGGGGGGTATGGCTACACCTTC. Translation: CASSLQGGYGYTF.